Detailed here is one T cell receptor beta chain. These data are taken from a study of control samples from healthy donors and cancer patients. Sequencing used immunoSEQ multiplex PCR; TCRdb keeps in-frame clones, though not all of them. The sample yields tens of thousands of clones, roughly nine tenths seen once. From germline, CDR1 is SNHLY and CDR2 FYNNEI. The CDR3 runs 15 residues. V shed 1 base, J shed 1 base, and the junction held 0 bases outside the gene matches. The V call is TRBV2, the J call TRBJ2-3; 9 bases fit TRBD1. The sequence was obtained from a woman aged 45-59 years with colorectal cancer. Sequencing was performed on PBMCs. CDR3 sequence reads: CASSEGTGGTDTQYF. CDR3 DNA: TGTGCCAGCAGTGAAGGGACAGGGGGCACAGATACGCAGTATTTT.